The 21 T cell receptor beta chains below all came from one sample that was sequenced in a study of blood T cells in healthy people across ages. The use of a sample-barcoded 5' primer and a J-beta primer mix characterized a second PCR of 7 to 11 cycles. TCRdb analysed the 5' RACE reads with MiXCR anew, one entry per CDR3 protein. The data hold 700,000 or so distinct CDR3 sequences, with 22% observed a single time. The sample comprised blood. The receptors stem from a man between 65 and 85 years old in good health.

This clonotype was counted at least ten times. V and J are TRBV5-1 and TRBJ2-3; D assignment may be TRBD1 or TRBD2 (5 bases each). Between the trimmed V and J ends, which lost 0 bases and 4 bases, there was a span of 18 bases. The germline V gene has CDR1 SGHRS and CDR2 YFSETQ. The CDR3 sequence is 17 residues long. The CDR3 loop reads CASSLGSVGDPPDTQYF. The CDR3, as DNA: TGCGCCAGCAGCTTGGGGTCGGTCGGGGACCCACCAGATACGCAGTATTTT.

This clonotype came up once. The CDR3 bases are TGTGCCAGTAGTATAGGGACACACAACACCGGGGAGCTGTTTTTT. Translation gives CASSIGTHNTGELFF. The V and J genes are TRBV19 and TRBJ2-2; TRBD1 might be the D (5 bases). The CDR3 extends over 15 amino acids. Germline V lookup: CDR1 LNHDA, CDR2 SQIVND (reference sequence). With 1 base removed from V and 2 bases from J, the gap between germline ends came to 8 bases.

This clonotype came up a few times. The chain's CDR3 is CSARARQGPYEQYF. CDR3 DNA sequence: TGCAGTGCTAGAGCTAGACAGGGACCCTACGAGCAGTACTTC. This sequence joins TRBV20-1 and TRBJ2-7; the match to TRBD1 covers 7 bases. Germline V gives CDR1 DFQATT, CDR2 SNEGSKA (reference sequence). The CDR3 is 14 residues long. With 1 base clipped from V and 2 bases from J, the junction kept 5 bases outside the gene matches.

The sample holds a few counts of this clonotype. V gene TRBV7-2 combines with J gene TRBJ2-3; TRBD2 might be the D (6 bases). This CDR3 comprises 16 residues. Trimming pared 1 base from V and 2 bases from J, leaving 13 bases between. Germline V gives CDR1 SGHTA, CDR2 FQGNSA. This CDR3 reads CASSLGGGRFTDTQYF. CDR3 DNA: TGTGCCAGCAGCTTAGGGGGAGGCCGTTTCACAGATACGCAGTATTTT.

This clonotype has just a few counts. The V call is TRBV9, the J call TRBJ1-3; D possibly corresponds to TRBD1 (6 bases). The ends were cut back, 4 bases at V and 0 bases at J, with 8 bases in the middle. This CDR3 is built from 14 residues. CDR1 and CDR2 (germline): SGDLS, YYNGEE. In DNA, the CDR3 is TGTGCCAGCAGCCCGGGGGCCTCTGGAAACACCATATATTTT. As protein: CASSPGASGNTIYF. Full variable domain (outside the CDR3, taken from reference TRBV9 and TRBJ1-3): DSGVTQTPKHLITATGQRVTLRCSPRSGDLSVYWYQQSLDQGLQFLIQYYNGEERAKGNILERFSAQQFPDLHSELNLSSLELGDSALYFCASSPGASGNTIYFGEGSWLTVV.

This clonotype was recorded once. At one end, the junction sequence differs from germline, possibly due to a read error. V and J are TRBV5-8 and TRBJ1-2; TRBD1 is a possible D gene (5 bases). The CDR3 length is 13 residues. Germline assignment: CDR1 SGHTS and CDR2 YDEGEE. This CDR3 is CAHWGGSNYDYTF. For the CDR3, the DNA is TGTGCCCACTGGGGCGGATCTAACTATGACTACACCTTC.

This rearrangement joins TRBV14 to TRBJ2-4; D gene unclear. The germline CDR1 and CDR2 sequences are SGHDN and FVKESK. The length of the CDR3 is 14 residues. Trimming took 4 bases from V and 7 from J, leaving 14 bases between them. CDR3 sequence: CASSPLDGSNIQYF. The CDR3 bases are TGTGCCAGCAGCCCATTAGACGGTTCCAACATTCAGTACTTC.

This clonotype was counted a few times. The rearrangement joins TRBV12-3 or TRBV12-4 to TRBJ1-2; D unclear. Trimming left V 3 bases short and J 8 bases short, with 10 bases between. The CDR3 consists of 12 residues. Written as DNA, the CDR3 is TGTGCCAGCAGTTTGGTAACTAGCGGCTACACCTTC. This sequence encodes CASSLVTSGYTF.

This clonotype was recorded many times. The chain combines TRBV20-1 with TRBJ2-7; 7 nucleotides line up with TRBD1. The CDR3 totals 15 residues. Germline trimming cut 0 bases from V and 7 bases from J; bases unmatched to any gene: 12. Germline-derived CDR1 and CDR2 are DFQATT and SNEGSKA (reference sequence). Written as DNA, the CDR3 is TGCAGTGCTAGAGATCAAGGGACAGACCCTAGGGAGCAGTACGTC. It codes for CSARDQGTDPREQYV.

In its sample, this clonotype was seen a few times. V usage is TRBV5-1 and J usage is TRBJ2-7; TRBD1 is a possible D gene (5 bases). TRBJ2-1 matches the DNA end more closely, so the J call is doubtful. The length of the CDR3 is 16 residues. The germline gives CDR1 SGHRS, CDR2 YFSETQ. CDR3 loop: CASSLDGQGKVNEQFF. The CDR3 nucleotides are TGCGCCAGCAGCTTGGACGGGCAGGGTAAGGTCAATGAGCAGTTCTTC.

This clonotype was counted only a few times. The chain is built from TRBV20-1 and TRBJ1-2; D possibly corresponds to TRBD1 (6 bases). Germline CDR1 is DFQATT and CDR2 is SNEGSKA (reference sequence). The V gene lost 3 bases and the J gene lost 6 bases, with 23 bases spanning the gap. This CDR3 contains 16 residues. The CDR3 nucleotides are TGCAGTGCTAGTACCAAGGGGGACTCGGGCCTCGATGGCTACACCTTC. Its translation: CSASTKGDSGLDGYTF.

V is TRBV7-3 and J is TRBJ2-1; 9 bases agree with TRBD2. V lost 0 bases, J lost 3 bases, and 3 bases stayed unmatched. This CDR3 has 16 amino acids. Germline V gene data show CDR1 as SGHTA and CDR2 as FQGTGA. The CDR3 region has the DNA TGTGCCAGCAGCTTAACAGGCGGGAGGGTCTACAATGAGCAGTTCTTC. Residues: CASSLTGGRVYNEQFF. The full variable domain, its missing parts supplied by reference TRBV7-3 and TRBJ2-1, is GAGVSQTPSNKVTEKGKYVELRCDPISGHTALYWYRQSLGQGPEFLIYFQGTGAADDSGLPNDRFFAVRPEGSVSTLKIQRTERGDSAVYLCASSLTGGRVYNEQFFGPGTRLTVL.

The chain combines TRBV24-1 with TRBJ2-5, with 10 nucleotides matching TRBD2. TRBJ2-1 explains the end of the DNA better; the J call may be wrong. The CDR3 extends over 15 amino acids. From germline, CDR1 is KGHDR and CDR2 SFDVKD. CDR3 coding DNA: TGTGCCACCAGTGGAATAGCGGGAGGTTTTAATGAGCAGTTCTTC. This sequence encodes CATSGIAGGFNEQFF.

The rearrangement links TRBV9 to TRBJ1-1; possible D gene TRBD1, 5 bases. Germline CDR1 is SGDLS and CDR2 is YYNGEE. The germline V and J ends were trimmed by 0 bases and 1 base, with 10 bases remaining between them. This CDR3 is 15 amino acids long. CDR3: CASSVGGPTNTEAFF. CDR3 DNA: TGTGCCAGCAGCGTAGGGGGACCGACGAACACTGAAGCTTTCTTT.

This rearrangement joins TRBV12-3 or TRBV12-4 to TRBJ1-2; maybe TRBD1 (6 bases). V lost 4 bases and J 9 bases, leaving 15 bases between the germline ends. The CDR3 is made up of 13 amino acids. The CDR3 loop is CASSWAGAYSYTF. The CDR3 DNA reads as TGTGCCAGCAGTTGGGCAGGGGCATATAGCTACACCTTC.

This chain joins TRBV14 and TRBJ2-5; D unresolved. The assigned J gene may be wrong: the sequence end matches TRBJ2-7 better. From germline, CDR1 is SGHDN and CDR2 FVKESK. The CDR3 loop spans 13 amino acids. CDR3 bases: TGTGCCAGCAGCTCCCAACTGGCGTACGAGCAGTACTTC. Its translation is CASSSQLAYEQYF.

The chain employs TRBV12-3 or TRBV12-4 and TRBJ2-3; the D gene is possibly TRBD2 (6 bases). This CDR3 contains 15 residues. The ends were cut back, 10 bases at V and 0 bases at J, with 17 bases in the middle. CDR3 sequence (DNA): TGTGCCACGCGGCGGCGGGGATCTAGCACAGATACGCAGTATTTT. Amino acid sequence: CATRRRGSSTDTQYF.

This chain links TRBV5-1 with TRBJ1-5, with 10 nucleotides matching TRBD1. Losses at the gene ends were 2 bases for V and 5 bases for J; bases not matched to a gene: 7. Germline CDR1 and CDR2: SGHRS and YFSETQ. The CDR3 length is 16 residues. CDR3 amino acids: CASSFPGTGAHQPQHF. The CDR3, as DNA: TGCGCCAGCAGCTTCCCCGGGACAGGGGCCCATCAGCCCCAGCATTTT.

Only a few counts were recorded for this clonotype. The V and J genes are TRBV6-6 and TRBJ1-4, with D unresolved. Germline CDR1 MNHNY, CDR2 SVGAGI (reference sequence). V lost 0 bases and J lost 7, with 3 bases in between. The CDR3 totals 12 residues. CDR3 loop: CASSYSAEKLFF. The DNA for the CDR3 is TGTGCCAGCAGTTACTCCGCTGAAAAACTGTTTTTT.

This clonotype turned up a few times. The chain has TRBV18 and TRBJ2-1; possibly TRBD2 for D (5 bases). CDR3 length equals 14 residues. Germline CDR1 reads KGHSH; CDR2 reads LQKENI. V lost 3 bases and J 5 bases, leaving 11 bases between the germline ends. For the CDR3, the DNA is TGTGCCAGCTCACCTAATCCGAGGGACAATGAGCAGTTCTTC. Its translation is CASSPNPRDNEQFF.

In this sample, this clonotype turned up many times. The CDR3 nucleotides are TGTGCCAGCAGCTTAGGGGTGGGTCAGATTAGCACAGATACGCAGTATTTT. Residues: CASSLGVGQISTDTQYF. This chain connects TRBV7-2 to TRBJ2-3; no clear D. The CDR3 runs to 17 residues. The germline V gene has CDR1 SGHTA and CDR2 FQGNSA. V shed 1 base and J shed 0 bases, with 14 bases lying between them.